Presented here are 11 T cell receptor beta chains from one specimen sequenced in a study of Tregs in tolerant kidney transplant recipients. Sequencing used immunoSEQ multiplex PCR; TCRdb keeps in-frame clones, though not all of them. Of some 74,000 clones in the sample, more than 85% were seen once. This sample comprised Tregs from blood, obtained before the transplant. These receptors all come from a human donor who received a combined kidney and bone marrow transplant.

This chain connects TRBV18 to TRBJ2-3; no definite D call. This CDR3 contains 12 residues. The germline V gene encodes CDR1 KGHSH and CDR2 LQKENI. V lost 8 bases, J lost 4 bases, and 10 bases lay in between. The CDR3 bases are TGTGCCAGCCGTATTCTCCCAGATACGCAGTATTTT. Protein product: CASRILPDTQYF.

The chain links TRBV2 to TRBJ1-2, with D unclear. Germline CDR1 SNHLY, CDR2 FYNNEI. Trimming stripped 0 bases from V and 6 bases from J, with 8 bases between. The CDR3 length is 13 residues. CDR3 in amino acids: CASSEALTDGYTF. CDR3 bases: TGTGCCAGCAGTGAAGCGCTTACGGATGGCTACACCTTC.

The J gene is TRBJ1-1, the V gene TRBV6-5; D possibly corresponds to TRBD1 (5 bases). The CDR3 is 16 amino acids. Trimming removed 0 bases from V and 1 base from J, with 12 bases in between. Germline values: CDR1 MNHEY, CDR2 SVGAGI. This CDR3 reads CASSYSGAGRNTEAFF. The CDR3 DNA reads TGTGCCAGCAGTTACTCCGGGGCAGGGAGGAACACTGAAGCTTTCTTT.

This rearrangement joins TRBV5-1 to TRBJ2-1; D possibly matches TRBD1 or TRBD2 (5 bases each). Trimming took 0 bases from V and 12 from J, leaving 10 bases between them. Germline-derived CDR1 and CDR2 are SGHRS and YFSETQ. CDR3 length equals 12 residues. The CDR3 loop is CASSLARERQFF. The CDR3 nucleotides read TGCGCCAGCAGCTTGGCCAGGGAGAGGCAGTTCTTC.

The chain combines TRBV19 with TRBJ2-3; 7 positions agree with TRBD2. This CDR3 is built from 19 residues. The germline V gene has CDR1 LNHDA and CDR2 SQIVND (reference sequence). The ends lost 7 bases at V and 2 bases at J; junction bases unmatched: 21. The CDR3 DNA reads TGTGCCAGTACCCCCTCACGGGCGGGAGAGCCCGCCCCCACAGATACGCAGTATTTT. As protein: CASTPSRAGEPAPTDTQYF.

The genes are TRBV4-3 and TRBJ2-1; 15 nucleotides align to TRBD2. CDR1 and CDR2 from the germline V gene are LGHNA and YSLEER. The CDR3 loop spans 18 amino acids. The ends lost 4 bases at V and 10 bases at J; junction bases unmatched: 14. In nucleotides, the CDR3 is TGCGCCAGCAGCCGAGTCCTCCAGGGACTAGCGGGAGGCGGGGAGCAGTTCTTC. Amino acid sequence: CASSRVLQGLAGGGEQFF.

V and J are TRBV27 and TRBJ1-5, with D unclear. This CDR3 spans 14 amino acids. Germline loops: CDR1 MNHEY, CDR2 SMNVEV (reference sequence). V shed 8 bases and J shed 3 bases, with 14 bases lying between them. The DNA of the CDR3 is TGTGCCAGCCGCGCAGGCGCCTCCAATCAGCCCCAGCATTTT. Protein sequence: CASRAGASNQPQHF.

The V and J genes are TRBV5-4 and TRBJ2-2, with 7 bases that match TRBD2. V dropped 3 bases and J dropped 1; count of bases not matched to a gene: 6. CDR1 and CDR2 (germline): SGHNT, YYREEE (reference sequence). This CDR3 contains 16 residues. The CDR3 nucleotides read TGTGCCAGCAGCTCGCTAGCGGCCGAGAACACCGGGGAGCTGTTTTTT. It translates to CASSSLAAENTGELFF. The whole variable domain, filled in from reference TRBV5-4 and TRBJ2-2, reads ETGVTQSPTHLIKTRGQQVTLRCSSQSGHNTVSWYQQALGQGPQFIFQYYREEENGRGNFPPRFSGLQFPNYSSELNVNALELDDSALYLCASSSLAAENTGELFFGEGSRLTVL.

This clone was recorded once. The chain recombines TRBV29-1 with TRBJ2-3, with D perhaps matching TRBD1 (5 bases). V shed 6 bases and J shed 2 bases, with 15 bases lying between them. Germline V lookup: CDR1 SQVTM, CDR2 ANQGSEA. This CDR3 has 14 amino acids. CDR3 DNA sequence: TGCAGCGTCTCTGTTACAGGATTCACAGATACGCAGTATTTT. As protein: CSVSVTGFTDTQYF.

The chain has TRBV28 and TRBJ1-1; D possibly corresponds to TRBD1 (6 bases). Germline V gene sequence: CDR1 MDHEN, CDR2 SYDVKM. Trimming pared 5 bases from V and 0 bases from J, leaving 10 bases between. The CDR3 length is 14 residues. The CDR3 here is CASSSGTLNTEAFF. CDR3 DNA: TGTGCCAGCAGTAGCGGGACATTGAACACTGAAGCTTTCTTT.

The CDR3 DNA is TGTGCCAGCAGTACTCGGACAGCCACAGATACGCAGTATTTT. Translating it yields CASSTRTATDTQYF. V is TRBV2 and J is TRBJ2-3; a possible D gene is TRBD1 (6 bases). The CDR3 consists of 14 residues. Per the germline V gene, CDR1 is SNHLY and CDR2 is FYNNEI. With 5 bases removed from V and 2 bases from J, the gap between germline ends came to 11 bases.